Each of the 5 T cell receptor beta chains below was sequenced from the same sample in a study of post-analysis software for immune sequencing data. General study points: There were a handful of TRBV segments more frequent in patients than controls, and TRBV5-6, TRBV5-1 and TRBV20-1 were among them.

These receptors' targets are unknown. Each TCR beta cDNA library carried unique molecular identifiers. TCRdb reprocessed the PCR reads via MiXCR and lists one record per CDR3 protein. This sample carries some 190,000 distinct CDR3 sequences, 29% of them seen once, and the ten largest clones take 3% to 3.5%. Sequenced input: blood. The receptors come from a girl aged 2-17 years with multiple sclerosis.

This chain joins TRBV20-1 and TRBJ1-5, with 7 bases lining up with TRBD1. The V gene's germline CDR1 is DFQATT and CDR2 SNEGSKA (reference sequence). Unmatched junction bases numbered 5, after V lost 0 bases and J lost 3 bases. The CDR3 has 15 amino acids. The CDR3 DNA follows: TGCAGTGCTAGAGATTGGCAGGGGGTCAATCAGCCCCAGCATTTT. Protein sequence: CSARDWQGVNQPQHF.

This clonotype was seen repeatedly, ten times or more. The CDR3 DNA reads as TGTGCCAGCAGCTTCTCCGGGACTCCTCCACACACGCAGTATTTT. It is translated as CASSFSGTPPHTQYF. This chain links TRBV7-8 with TRBJ2-3, with D maybe TRBD2 (6 bases). Looked up from germline, CDR1 is SGHVS and CDR2 is FQNEAQ. The CDR3 totals 15 residues. Trimming pared 3 bases from V and 9 bases from J, leaving 19 bases between.

CDR3 loop: CASSLTGRSEAFF. CDR3 nucleotide sequence: TGTGCCAGCAGTCTTACAGGGCGTAGCGAAGCTTTCTTT. The chain carries TRBV6-4 and TRBJ1-1; TRBD1 is a possible D gene (6 bases). The germline gives CDR1 MRHNA, CDR2 SNTAGT. This CDR3 contains 13 residues. V was cut by 5 bases and J by 8 bases, with 15 bases left in between.

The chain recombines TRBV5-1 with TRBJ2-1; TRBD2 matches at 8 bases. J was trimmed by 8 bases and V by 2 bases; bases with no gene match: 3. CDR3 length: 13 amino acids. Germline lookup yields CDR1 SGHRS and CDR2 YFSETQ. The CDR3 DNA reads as TGCGCCAGCAGCTTAGCGGGGGACTATGAGCAGTTCTTC. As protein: CASSLAGDYEQFF.

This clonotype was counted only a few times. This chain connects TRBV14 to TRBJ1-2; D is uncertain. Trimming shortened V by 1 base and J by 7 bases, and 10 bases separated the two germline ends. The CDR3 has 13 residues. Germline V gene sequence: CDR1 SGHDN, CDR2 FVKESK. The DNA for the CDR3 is TGTGCCAGCAGCCAAGGGTCAGGCTCTGGCTACACCTTC. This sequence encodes CASSQGSGSGYTF.